Described below is a single T cell receptor beta chain sequence and its context. The antigen is not known. Construction of TCR beta libraries relied on iRepertoire HTBI primers and on Arm-PCR targeting CDR3 regions. Via MiXCR, TCRdb re-called the multiplex PCR reads, giving one row per CDR3 protein. The sample holds about 460,000 distinct CDR3 sequences, approximately 23% seen once. The record originates from a study of regulatory T cells in long-lasting Graves disease. Whole-study findings and limits: New patients shared more than 750 public clonotypes, fewer than the 2,500 to 3,500 shared by persistent patients.

The CDR3 is 16 residues long. Between the trimmed V and J ends, which lost 4 bases and 3 bases, there was a span of 19 bases. CDR1 and CDR2 (germline): LGHNA, YSLEER. Time point reported: persistent/refractory GD, antithyroid drugs over 5 years with positive TRAb. The TCR library was prepared using RNA isolated from PBMCs. This sample comprised peripheral blood mononuclear cells (PBMCs), obtained when the disease was refractory, from a patient treated with antithyroid drugs. This chain connects TRBV4-3 to TRBJ2-7; tentatively, D is TRBD2 (6 bases). The TCR originated in a female donor with Graves disease. CDR3 in amino acids: CASSRGLAELYYEQYF. The DNA for the CDR3 is TGCGCCAGCAGCCGAGGTTTAGCGGAACTCTACTACGAGCAGTACTTC.